This T cell receptor (beta chain) was retrieved from a study of chemoradiotherapy in HPV16-positive cancers. At the level of the study: Candidate HPV-specific T-cell clones and common TCR motifs came from functional assays in a couple of HPV16-positive patients. Findings and caveats of the study: Candidate HPV-specific clones and E7-related TCR motifs grew in tumor during treatment. Only a couple of HPV16-positive patients supplied the functional HPV-specificity definition.

As concerns this clone: The target antigen is unknown.

The CDR3 totals 13 residues. Germline loops: CDR1 SGHTA, CDR2 FQGNSA. V lost 3 bases to trimming and J lost 10 bases, with 16 bases between them. Over chemoradiotherapy, repertoires were sampled more than once. The repertoire was sequenced with immunoSEQ multiplex PCR; TCRdb's copy has only in-frame clones and lacks some. The sample holds about 1,200 clones, approximately 40% seen once. This clonotype originated in a human donor with HPV-associated anogenital cancer. The V and J genes are TRBV7-2 and TRBJ2-7, with D possibly matching TRBD2 (7 bases). This specimen was taken from a patient who underwent chemoradiotherapy. DNA for the CDR3: TGTGCCAGCAGCTTTCCCGGACAGCGGGAACAGTACTTC. Translating it yields CASSFPGQREQYF.